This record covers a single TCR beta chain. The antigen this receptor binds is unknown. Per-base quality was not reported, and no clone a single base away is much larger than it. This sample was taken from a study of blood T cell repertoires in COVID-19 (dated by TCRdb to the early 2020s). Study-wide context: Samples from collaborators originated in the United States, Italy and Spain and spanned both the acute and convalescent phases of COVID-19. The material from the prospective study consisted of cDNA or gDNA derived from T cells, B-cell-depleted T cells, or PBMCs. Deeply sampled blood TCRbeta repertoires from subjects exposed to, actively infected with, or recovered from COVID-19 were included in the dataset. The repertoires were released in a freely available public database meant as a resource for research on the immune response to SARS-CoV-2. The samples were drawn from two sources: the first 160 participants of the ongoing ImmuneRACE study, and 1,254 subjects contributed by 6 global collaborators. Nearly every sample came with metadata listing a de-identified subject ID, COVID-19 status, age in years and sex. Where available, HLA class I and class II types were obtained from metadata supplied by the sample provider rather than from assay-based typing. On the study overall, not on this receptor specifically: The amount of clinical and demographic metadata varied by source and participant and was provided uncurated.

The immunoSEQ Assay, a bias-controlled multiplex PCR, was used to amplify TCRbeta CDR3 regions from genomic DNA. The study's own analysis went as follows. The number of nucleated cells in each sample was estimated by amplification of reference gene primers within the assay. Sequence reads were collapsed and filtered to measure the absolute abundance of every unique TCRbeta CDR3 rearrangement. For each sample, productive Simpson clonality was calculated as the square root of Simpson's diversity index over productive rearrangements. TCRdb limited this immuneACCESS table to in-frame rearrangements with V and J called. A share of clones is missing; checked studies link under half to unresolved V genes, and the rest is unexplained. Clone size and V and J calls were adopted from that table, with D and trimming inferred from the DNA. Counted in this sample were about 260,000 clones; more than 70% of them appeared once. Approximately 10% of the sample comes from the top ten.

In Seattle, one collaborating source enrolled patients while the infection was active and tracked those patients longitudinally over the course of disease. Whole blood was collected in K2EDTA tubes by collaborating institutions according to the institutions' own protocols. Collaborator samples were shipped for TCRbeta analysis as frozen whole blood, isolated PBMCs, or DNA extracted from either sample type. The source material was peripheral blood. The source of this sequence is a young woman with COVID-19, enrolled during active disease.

The CDR3 is CASGGGVPNEQFF. The sequenced DNA is TGCGCCAGCGGCGGAGGAGTACCCAATGAGCAGTTCTTC. The sequence is built from TRBV5-1 and TRBJ2-1; 5 matching bases give a weak D call of TRBD2. The V and J ends are trimmed by 7 bases and 6 bases, leaving 14 bases between them. CDR1 and CDR2, per the germline V gene, are SGHRS and YFSETQ. From the cysteine through the phenylalanine, the CDR3 covers 13 amino acids. This entry keeps only the CDR3 DNA: 39 bases, framed from base 1.